This TCR beta chain emerged from a study of T cell responses to AZD1222 COVID-19 vaccine. Study-wide points: In a largely white British group with more females than males, clonal diversity was possibly underestimated.

CDR1 and CDR2 from the germline V gene are SGHAT and FQNNGV. The CDR3 sequence is 12 residues long. Trimming cost V 1 base and J 9 bases, with 7 bases left between them. Here immunoSEQ multiplex PCR was the method, and the copy in TCRdb shows in-frame clones only, minus some. The data show around 100,000 clones, roughly 86% seen once. Points on this clone: What it recognizes is unknown.

The sample consisted of peripheral blood, taken 28 days after the second dose of the MenACWY control vaccine. The rearrangement links TRBV11-2 to TRBJ2-1; D remains unclear. The receptor was isolated from an adult who received the MenACWY meningococcal vaccine as a control. The CDR3 nucleotides are TGTGCCAGCAGCTTAGTGCGTACTGAGCAGTTCTTC. This encodes CASSLVRTEQFF.